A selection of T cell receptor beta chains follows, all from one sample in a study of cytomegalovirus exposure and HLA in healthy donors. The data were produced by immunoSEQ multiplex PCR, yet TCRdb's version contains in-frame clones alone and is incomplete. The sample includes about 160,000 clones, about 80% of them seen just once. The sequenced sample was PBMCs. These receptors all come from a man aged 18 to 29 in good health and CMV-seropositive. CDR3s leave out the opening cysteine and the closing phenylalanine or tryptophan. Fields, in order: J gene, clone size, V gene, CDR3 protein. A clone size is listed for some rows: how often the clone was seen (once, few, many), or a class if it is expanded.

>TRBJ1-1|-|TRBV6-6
ALGPGEGAMNTEAF
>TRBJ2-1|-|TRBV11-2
ASSLLTGTSGSPDNEQF
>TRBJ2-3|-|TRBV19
ASSIGSSGRLADTQY
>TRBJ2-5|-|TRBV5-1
ASSSRGGETQY
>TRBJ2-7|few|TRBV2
ASSRTSGSYEQY
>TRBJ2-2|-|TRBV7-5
VRSQCKGVGELF
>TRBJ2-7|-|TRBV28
ASTRTGAYEQY
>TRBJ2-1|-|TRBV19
ASTPEVLGSGNEQF
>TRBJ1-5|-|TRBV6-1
ASTAPGVSNQPQH
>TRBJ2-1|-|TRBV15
ATSRGGLEGNEQF
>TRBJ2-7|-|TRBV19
ASSIGTGDYAYEQY
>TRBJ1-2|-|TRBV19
ATLRSHTQDYGYT
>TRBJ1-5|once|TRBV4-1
ASSQSNVWEAQTQPQH
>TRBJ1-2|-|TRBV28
ASSLFLTGGYYGYT
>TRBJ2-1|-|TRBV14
ASSQVPGREAGEQF
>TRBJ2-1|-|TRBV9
ASSVGGGSYNEQF
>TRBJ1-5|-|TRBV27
ASSSRTANQPQH
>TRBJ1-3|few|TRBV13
ASSLEGIGNTIY
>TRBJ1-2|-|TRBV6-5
ASSPTGGRYGYT
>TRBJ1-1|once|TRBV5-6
ASSLNRGSFGAF
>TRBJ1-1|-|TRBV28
ASTLGQGLTDTEAF
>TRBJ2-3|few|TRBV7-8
ASSLGGADTQY
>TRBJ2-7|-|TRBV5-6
ASSLFGYEQY
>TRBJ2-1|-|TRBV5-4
ASSLVGGVYNEQF
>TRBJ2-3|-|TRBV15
ATSIRLAGSTDTQY
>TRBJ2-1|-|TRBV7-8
ASSASAGRAWNEQF
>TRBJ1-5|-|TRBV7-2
ASSRDTGSGAQPQH
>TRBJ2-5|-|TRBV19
ASSTPWTVNQETQY
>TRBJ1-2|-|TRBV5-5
ASSLFVTNQGGYT
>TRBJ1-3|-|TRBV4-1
ASSRGGAGNTIY
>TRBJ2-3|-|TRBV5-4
ASSVGHPTDTQY
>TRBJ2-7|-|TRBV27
ASSSGTGGFYEQY